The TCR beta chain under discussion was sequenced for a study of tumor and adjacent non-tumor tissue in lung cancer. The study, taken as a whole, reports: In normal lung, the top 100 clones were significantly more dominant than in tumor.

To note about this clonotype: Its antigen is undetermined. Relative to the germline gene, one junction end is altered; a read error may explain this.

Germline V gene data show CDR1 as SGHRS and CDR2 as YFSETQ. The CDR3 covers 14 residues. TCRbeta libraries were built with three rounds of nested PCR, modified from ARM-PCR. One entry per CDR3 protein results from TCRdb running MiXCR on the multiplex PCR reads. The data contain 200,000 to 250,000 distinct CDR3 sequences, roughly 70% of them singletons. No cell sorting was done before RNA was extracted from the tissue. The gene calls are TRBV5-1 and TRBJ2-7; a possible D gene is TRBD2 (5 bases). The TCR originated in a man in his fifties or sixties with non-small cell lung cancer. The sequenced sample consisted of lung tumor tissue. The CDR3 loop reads CASSARTDGYEQYF. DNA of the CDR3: TGCGCCAGCAGCGCCCGGACTGACGGGTACGAGCAGTATTTC.